The 25 T cell receptor beta chains presented below share a single source sample, sequenced in a study of blood T cell repertoires in COVID-19. Sequenced by immunoSEQ multiplex PCR; TCRdb stores in-frame clones only, minus some. The sample holds around 100,000 clones, around 90% seen once. Sequences were obtained from peripheral blood. The origin of the receptors is a man aged 50 to 60 in a cohort sampled during active COVID-19.

The chain is built from TRBV3-1 (or the pseudogene TRBV3-2) and TRBJ2-1, with TRBD1 matching over 11 bases. The V segment lost 3 bases and the J segment 6 bases; nucleotides outside the gene matches: 4. The germline gives CDR1 LGHDT, CDR2 YNNKEL (reference sequence). The CDR3 consists of 15 residues. The CDR3 DNA reads as TGTGCCAGCAGCCAGGCCGGGACAGGGGGCAATGAGCAGTTCTTC. Encoded protein: CASSQAGTGGNEQFF.

The chain has TRBV11-3 and TRBJ1-5, with 8 bases lining up with TRBD1. In germline, CDR1 is SGHNT, CDR2 YENEEA. The V segment lost 7 bases and the J segment 0 bases; nucleotides outside the gene matches: 5. This CDR3 has 15 residues. The CDR3 loop reads CASIPTGDSNQPQHF. The CDR3 DNA sequence: TGTGCCAGCATCCCGACAGGGGATAGCAATCAGCCCCAGCATTTT.

This clone was seen just once. V gene TRBV6-5 combines with J gene TRBJ1-1; D may be TRBD1 (5 bases). The CDR3 has 14 amino acids. The V and J ends lost 7 bases and 2 bases respectively, with 14 bases between them. The germline gives CDR1 MNHEY, CDR2 SVGAGI. As DNA, the CDR3 is TGTGCCAGCACCCGACCGGGGGACAACACTGAAGCTTTCTTT. It specifies CASTRPGDNTEAFF.

The chain links TRBV30 to TRBJ1-5; D is perhaps TRBD1 (5 bases). Germline-derived CDR1 and CDR2 are GTSNPN and SVGIG (reference sequence). This CDR3 contains 17 residues. Deletions cut 0 bases from V and 5 bases from J, with 20 bases between. CDR3 sequence: CAWSVIILPGKYQPQHF. The CDR3 nucleotides are TGTGCCTGGAGTGTAATAATATTACCAGGGAAATATCAGCCCCAGCATTTT.

This chain joins TRBV5-4 and TRBJ1-4; TRBD1 might be the D (5 bases). The CDR3 is 13 residues long. With 4 bases removed from V and 5 bases from J, the gap between germline ends came to 9 bases. Looked up from germline, CDR1 is SGHNT and CDR2 is YYREEE (reference sequence). The CDR3 DNA follows: TGTGCCAGCAGCGACAGCTTGAATGAAAAACTGTTTTTT. This codes for CASSDSLNEKLFF. Together with reference TRBV5-4 and TRBJ1-4, the CDR3 gives the full variable domain: ETGVTQSPTHLIKTRGQQVTLRCSSQSGHNTVSWYQQALGQGPQFIFQYYREEENGRGNFPPRFSGLQFPNYSSELNVNALELDDSALYLCASSDSLNEKLFFGSGTQLSVL.

J is TRBJ1-2 and V is TRBV7-8; 8 bases are shared with TRBD1. Germline V CDR1 and CDR2: SGHVS, FQNEAQ. The ends lost 5 bases at V and 1 base at J; junction bases unmatched: 6. The CDR3 length is 15 residues. The CDR3: CASSPRTGLNYGYTF. CDR3 DNA: TGTGCCAGCAGCCCACGGACAGGGCTTAACTATGGCTACACCTTC.

This chain joins TRBV6-2 or TRBV6-3 and TRBJ2-7, with TRBD1 matching 9 bases. Germline CDR1 MNHEY, CDR2 SVGEGT. The CDR3 has 15 residues. J gave up 3 bases and V 6 bases, and 9 bases lay outside the gene matches. The CDR3 is CASSSPGQGGYEQYF. CDR3 bases: TGTGCCAGCAGCTCGCCGGGACAGGGAGGCTACGAGCAGTACTTC.

This clone showed up just once. The chain is built from TRBV18 and TRBJ2-5; D might be TRBD1 (5 bases). This CDR3 has 15 amino acids. Germline loops: CDR1 KGHSH, CDR2 LQKENI. Trimming removed 3 bases from V and 5 bases from J, with 16 bases in between. CDR3 residues: CASSPNTGARETQYF. In DNA, the CDR3 is TGTGCCAGCTCACCCAACACAGGTGCCCGGGAGACCCAGTACTTC.

The chain combines TRBV18 with TRBJ1-2; tentatively, D is TRBD1 (5 bases). The germline V gene has CDR1 KGHSH and CDR2 LQKENI. There are 16 residues in the CDR3. V lost 4 bases and J lost 0, with 15 bases in between. CDR3 region: CASSLNFRTSNYGYTF. The CDR3 nucleotides are TGTGCCAGCTCACTAAATTTCCGGACATCTAACTATGGCTACACCTTC. Supplemented by reference TRBV18 and TRBJ1-2, the full variable domain reads NAGVMQNPRHLVRRRGQEARLRCSPMKGHSHVYWYRQLPEEGLKFMVYLQKENIIDESGMPKERFSAEFPKEGPSILRIQQVVRGDSAAYFCASSLNFRTSNYGYTFGSGTRLTVV.

The chain joins TRBV9 to TRBJ2-1; the match to TRBD2 covers 9 bases. The CDR3 runs to 15 residues. Trimming cost V 0 bases and J 5 bases; bases outside gene matches: 3. Germline values: CDR1 SGDLS, CDR2 YYNGEE. CDR3 loop: CASSVAAGGNNEQFF. In DNA form, the CDR3 reads TGTGCCAGCAGCGTAGCAGCGGGGGGCAACAATGAGCAGTTCTTC. The complete variable domain, with remaining parts taken from reference TRBV9 and TRBJ2-1, reads DSGVTQTPKHLITATGQRVTLRCSPRSGDLSVYWYQQSLDQGLQFLIQYYNGEERAKGNILERFSAQQFPDLHSELNLSSLELGDSALYFCASSVAAGGNNEQFFGPGTRLTVL.

This rearrangement joins TRBV6-6 to TRBJ1-2; D unresolved. V gave up 5 bases and J gave up 1 base, with 5 bases separating them. Germline CDR1 reads MNHNY; CDR2 reads SVGAGI (reference sequence). The CDR3 runs to 12 residues. The DNA for the CDR3 is TGTGCCAGCAGTCCTTTTAACTATGGCTACACCTTC. The encoded protein is CASSPFNYGYTF.

This chain uses TRBV24-1 with TRBJ1-5; 9 bases line up with TRBD1. V shed 3 bases and J 0 bases; nucleotides not matched to a gene: 5. Germline lookup yields CDR1 KGHDR and CDR2 SFDVKD. This CDR3 has 17 residues. The CDR3 sequence: CATSDGTGSNSNQPQHF. In DNA, the CDR3 is TGTGCCACCAGTGATGGGACAGGGAGTAATAGCAATCAGCCCCAGCATTTT.

This clone was observed once. The chain joins TRBV4-3 to TRBJ1-1; TRBD1 matches 8 bases. J lost 2 bases, V lost 1 base, and 9 bases had no gene match. The CDR3 consists of 17 residues. Per the germline V gene, CDR1 is LGHNA and CDR2 is YSLEER. This CDR3 is CASSQGLRGQGNTEAFF. DNA of the CDR3: TGCGCCAGCAGCCAAGGACTGAGAGGACAGGGCAACACTGAAGCTTTCTTT.

The rearrangement links TRBV3-1 (or the pseudogene TRBV3-2) to TRBJ1-5; TRBD1 is a possible D gene (5 bases). This CDR3 spans 18 amino acids. Trimming shortened V by 4 bases and J by 2 bases, and 21 bases separated the two germline ends. CDR1 is LGHDT and CDR2 is YNNKEL in the germline V gene (reference sequence). The CDR3 spells CASSPAGLIYEGNQPQHF. The CDR3 nucleotides are TGTGCCAGCAGCCCCGCGGGGCTGATTTATGAGGGCAATCAGCCCCAGCATTTT.

The chain joins TRBV3-1 (or the pseudogene TRBV3-2) to TRBJ1-1, with TRBD1 matching over 8 bases. The CDR3 contains 16 residues. Germline V gene sequence: CDR1 LGHDT, CDR2 YNNKEL (reference sequence). V trimming: 4 bases; J trimming: 4 bases; junction bases outside the gene matches: 11. CDR3 residues: CASSLNTPGQGTEAFF. The CDR3 DNA sequence: TGTGCCAGCAGCCTAAACACCCCTGGACAGGGCACTGAAGCTTTCTTT.

The J gene is TRBJ2-3, the V gene TRBV27; D not resolved. The V end was cut by 2 bases, the J end by 2 bases, with 8 bases between. Germline CDR1 MNHEY, CDR2 SMNVEV (reference sequence). The CDR3 covers 14 residues. The DNA of the CDR3 is TGTGCCAGCAGTTTACTGGCGGACACAGATACGCAGTATTTT. As protein: CASSLLADTDTQYF.

This clone showed up just once. The chain is built from TRBV7-9 and TRBJ2-7; maybe TRBD2 (7 bases). This CDR3 is built from 13 residues. Trimming pared 10 bases from V and 4 bases from J, leaving 17 bases between. Germline-derived CDR1 and CDR2 are SEHNR and FQNEAQ (reference sequence). CDR3 coding DNA: TGTGCCACCCAATGGGGGGGGCCTTACGAGCAGTACGTC. Amino acid sequence: CATQWGGPYEQYV.

This chain connects TRBV7-9 to TRBJ2-5, with D possibly matching TRBD2 (5 bases). The CDR3 contains 15 residues. Trimming pared 1 base from V and 5 bases from J, leaving 14 bases between. CDR1 and CDR2 (germline): SEHNR, FQNEAQ (reference sequence). Here the CDR3 DNA reads TGTGCCAGCAGCTTAGGGGATTTTGAGGGTGAGACCCAGTACTTC. Translating gives CASSLGDFEGETQYF.

This clone appeared once. This sequence joins TRBV18 and TRBJ2-3, with 8 bases that match TRBD1. J lost 2 bases, V lost 4 bases, and 5 bases had no gene match. This CDR3 contains 15 residues. CDR1 is KGHSH and CDR2 is LQKENI in the germline V gene. The CDR3 protein is CASSLDRGITDTQYF. The CDR3 nucleotides are TGTGCCAGCTCACTAGACAGGGGAATCACAGATACGCAGTATTTT.

V is TRBV10-3 and J is TRBJ1-5; no reliable D call. Germline lookup yields CDR1 ENHRY and CDR2 SYGVKD. This CDR3 has 16 residues. V lost 5 bases to trimming and J lost 0 bases, with 14 bases between them. CDR3 nucleotides: TGTGCCATCAGTTCAGGATACAGAAATAGCAATCAGCCCCAGCATTTT. Translating it yields CAISSGYRNSNQPQHF.

The chain combines TRBV6-6 with TRBJ1-2; possibly TRBD1 for D (5 bases). Trimming removed 4 bases at V and 4 bases at J, with 16 bases between. There are 15 residues in the CDR3. CDR1 and CDR2 from the germline V gene are MNHNY and SVGAGI (reference sequence). The DNA of the CDR3 is TGTGCCAGCAGTTCCCGGGGGGATGGCTCCTATGGCTACACCTTC. Translation: CASSSRGDGSYGYTF.

The V and J genes are TRBV2 and TRBJ2-7; 9 bases match TRBD1. V lost 5 bases to trimming and J lost 9 bases; unmatched junction nucleotides: 5. The CDR3 sequence is 12 residues long. Germline-derived CDR1 and CDR2 are SNHLY and FYNNEI. The CDR3 DNA reads as TGTGCCAGCAGTCAAACAGGGGGCGGGCAGTACTTC. Amino acids: CASSQTGGGQYF.

The V gene is TRBV7-9, the J gene TRBJ1-1; 9 bases agree with TRBD1. The CDR3 totals 16 residues. CDR1 and CDR2 (germline): SEHNR, FQNEAQ (reference sequence). V lost 4 bases and J lost 0; bases outside the gene matches: 6. CDR3 in DNA: TGTGCCAGCAGCTCCGACAGGGGGGTGGTGAACACTGAAGCTTTCTTT. Protein: CASSSDRGVVNTEAFF.

J is TRBJ1-6 and V is TRBV11-2; TRBD1 matches 8 bases. CDR3 length: 14 amino acids. Trimming at V came to 3 bases and at J to 7 bases, leaving 2 bases not matched to a gene. Germline assignment: CDR1 SGHAT and CDR2 FQNNGV. The CDR3 region is CASSFGTGNSPLHF. CDR3 nucleotide sequence: TGTGCCAGCAGCTTCGGGACAGGCAATTCACCCCTCCACTTT.

This chain links TRBV13 with TRBJ2-2; 8 nucleotides agree with TRBD1. The CDR3 spans 14 residues. Germline V gene data show CDR1 as PRHDT and CDR2 as FYEKMQ (reference sequence). Germline trimming cut 7 bases from V and 5 bases from J; bases unmatched to any gene: 6. The chain's CDR3 is CASTITGGTGELFF. Written as DNA, the CDR3 is TGTGCCAGCACCATCACAGGGGGAACCGGGGAGCTGTTTTTT.